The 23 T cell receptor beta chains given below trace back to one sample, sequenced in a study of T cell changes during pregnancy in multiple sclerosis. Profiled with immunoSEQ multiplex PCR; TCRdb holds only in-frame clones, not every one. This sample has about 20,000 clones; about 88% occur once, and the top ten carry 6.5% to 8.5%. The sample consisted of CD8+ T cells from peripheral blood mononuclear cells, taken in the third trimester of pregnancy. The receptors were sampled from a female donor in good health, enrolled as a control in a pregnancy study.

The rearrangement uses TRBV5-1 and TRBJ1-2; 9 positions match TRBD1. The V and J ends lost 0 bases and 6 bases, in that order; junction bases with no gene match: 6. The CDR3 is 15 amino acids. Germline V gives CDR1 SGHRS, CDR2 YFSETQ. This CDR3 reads CASSLEGQGADGYTF. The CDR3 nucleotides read TGCGCCAGCAGCTTGGAGGGACAGGGTGCCGATGGCTACACCTTC.

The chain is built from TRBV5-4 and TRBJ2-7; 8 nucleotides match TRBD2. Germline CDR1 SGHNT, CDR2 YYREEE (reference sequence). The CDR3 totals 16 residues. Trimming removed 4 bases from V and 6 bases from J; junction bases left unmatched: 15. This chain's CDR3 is CASSPGPGLARGEQYF. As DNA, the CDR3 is TGTGCCAGCAGCCCGGGTCCTGGACTAGCAAGGGGCGAGCAGTACTTC.

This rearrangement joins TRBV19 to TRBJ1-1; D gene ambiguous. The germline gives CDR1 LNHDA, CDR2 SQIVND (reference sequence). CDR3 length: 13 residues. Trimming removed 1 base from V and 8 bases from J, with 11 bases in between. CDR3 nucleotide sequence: TGTGCCAGTAGTATAGGGGCTTCGGCGGAAGCTTTCTTT. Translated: CASSIGASAEAFF.

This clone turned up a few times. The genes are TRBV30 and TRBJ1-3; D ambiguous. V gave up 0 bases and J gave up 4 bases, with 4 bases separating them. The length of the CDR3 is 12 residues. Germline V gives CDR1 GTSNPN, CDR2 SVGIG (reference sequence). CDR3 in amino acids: CAWSVVGNTIYF. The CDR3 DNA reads TGTGCCTGGAGTGTTGTAGGAAACACCATATATTTT.

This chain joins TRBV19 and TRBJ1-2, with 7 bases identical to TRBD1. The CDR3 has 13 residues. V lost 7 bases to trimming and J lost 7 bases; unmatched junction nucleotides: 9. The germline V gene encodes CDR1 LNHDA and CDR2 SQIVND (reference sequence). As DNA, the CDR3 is TGTGCCAGTACCGCGACAGGGTTACTTGGCTACACCTTC. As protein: CASTATGLLGYTF.

Written as DNA, the CDR3 is TGTGCCAGCAGCGGAGAGGGTCGGGTCGGCTACAGCTCCTACGAGCAGTACTTC. It codes for CASSGEGRVGYSSYEQYF. The chain has TRBV9 and TRBJ2-7; D may be TRBD2 (5 bases). The ends were cut back, 3 bases at V and 0 bases at J, with 22 bases in the middle. CDR1 and CDR2 from the germline V gene are SGDLS and YYNGEE. CDR3 length: 18 residues.

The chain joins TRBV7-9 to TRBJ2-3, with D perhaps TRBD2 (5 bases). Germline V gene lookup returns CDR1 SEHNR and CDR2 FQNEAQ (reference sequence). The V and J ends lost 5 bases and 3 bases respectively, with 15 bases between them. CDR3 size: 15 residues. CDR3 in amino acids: CASSPEGALTDTQYF. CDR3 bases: TGTGCCAGCAGCCCCGAGGGTGCTTTGACAGATACGCAGTATTTT.

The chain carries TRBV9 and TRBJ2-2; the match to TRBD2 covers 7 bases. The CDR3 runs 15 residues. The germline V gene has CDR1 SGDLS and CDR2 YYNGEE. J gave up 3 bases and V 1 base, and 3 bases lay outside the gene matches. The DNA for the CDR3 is TGTGCCAGCAGCGTATGGAGCGGGGACACCGGGGAGCTGTTTTTT. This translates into CASSVWSGDTGELFF.

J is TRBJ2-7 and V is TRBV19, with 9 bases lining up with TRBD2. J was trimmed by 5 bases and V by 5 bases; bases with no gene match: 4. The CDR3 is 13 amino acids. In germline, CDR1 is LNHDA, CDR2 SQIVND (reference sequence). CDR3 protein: CASSAGGADEQYF. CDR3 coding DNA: TGTGCCAGTAGTGCGGGAGGGGCGGACGAGCAGTACTTC. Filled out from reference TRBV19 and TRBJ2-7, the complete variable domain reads DGGITQSPKYLFRKEGQNVTLSCEQNLNHDAMYWYRQDPGQGLRLIYYSQIVNDFQKGDIAEGYSVSREKKESFPLTVTSAQKNPTAFYLCASSAGGADEQYFGPGTRLTVT.

CDR3 sequence reads: CASSFPVGRAESTDTQYF. The CDR3 bases are TGTGCCAGCAGCTTCCCGGTTGGGCGAGCGGAGAGCACAGATACGCAGTATTTT. J is TRBJ2-3 and V is TRBV7-9, with D perhaps matching TRBD2 (5 bases). CDR3 length equals 18 residues. Trimming removed 3 bases at V and 0 bases at J, with 19 bases between. In germline, CDR1 is SEHNR, CDR2 FQNEAQ (reference sequence).

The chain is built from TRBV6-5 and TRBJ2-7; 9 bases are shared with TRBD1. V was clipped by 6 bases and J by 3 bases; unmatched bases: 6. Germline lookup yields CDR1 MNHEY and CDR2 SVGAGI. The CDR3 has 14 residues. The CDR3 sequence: CASSPGTGIYEQYF. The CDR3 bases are TGTGCCAGCAGCCCCGGGACAGGGATCTACGAGCAGTACTTC.

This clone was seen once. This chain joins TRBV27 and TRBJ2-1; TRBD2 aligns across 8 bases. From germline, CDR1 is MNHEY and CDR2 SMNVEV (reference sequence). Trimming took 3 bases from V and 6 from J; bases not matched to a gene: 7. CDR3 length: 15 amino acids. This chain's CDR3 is CASSFLSGMGNEQFF. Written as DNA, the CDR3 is TGTGCCAGCAGTTTCCTTAGCGGGATGGGCAATGAGCAGTTCTTC.

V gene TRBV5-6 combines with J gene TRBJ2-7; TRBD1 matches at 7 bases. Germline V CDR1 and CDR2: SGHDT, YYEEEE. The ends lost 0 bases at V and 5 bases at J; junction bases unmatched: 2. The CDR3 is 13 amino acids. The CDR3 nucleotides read TGTGCCAGCAGCTTGGAGGGGGCAGACGAGCAGTACTTC. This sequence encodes CASSLEGADEQYF.

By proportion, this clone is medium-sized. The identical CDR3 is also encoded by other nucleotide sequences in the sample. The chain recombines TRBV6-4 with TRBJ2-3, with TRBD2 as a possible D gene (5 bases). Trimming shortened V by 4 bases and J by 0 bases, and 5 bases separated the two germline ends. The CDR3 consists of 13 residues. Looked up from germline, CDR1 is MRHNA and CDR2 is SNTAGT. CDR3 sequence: CASSGGSTDTQYF. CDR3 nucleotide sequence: TGTGCCAGCAGTGGCGGGAGCACAGATACGCAGTATTTT.

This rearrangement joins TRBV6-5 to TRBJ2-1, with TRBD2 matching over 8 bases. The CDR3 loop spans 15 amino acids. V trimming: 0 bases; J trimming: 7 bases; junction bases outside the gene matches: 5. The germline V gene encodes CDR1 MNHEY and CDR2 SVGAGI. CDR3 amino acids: CASSYSLGTRNEQFF. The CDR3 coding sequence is TGTGCCAGCAGTTACTCCCTTGGGACTAGAAATGAGCAGTTCTTC.

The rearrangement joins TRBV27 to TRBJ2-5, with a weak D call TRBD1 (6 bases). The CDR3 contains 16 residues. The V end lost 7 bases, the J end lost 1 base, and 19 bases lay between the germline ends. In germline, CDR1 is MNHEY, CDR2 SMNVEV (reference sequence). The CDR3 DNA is TGTGCCAGCAAGGGGGAACAGGGACGATCCCAAGAGACCCAGTACTTC. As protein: CASKGEQGRSQETQYF.

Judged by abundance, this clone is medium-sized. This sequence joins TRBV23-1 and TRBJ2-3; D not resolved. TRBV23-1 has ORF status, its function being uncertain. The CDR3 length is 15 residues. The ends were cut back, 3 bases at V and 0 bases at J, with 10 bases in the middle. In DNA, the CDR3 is TGCGCCAGCAGTCACCCAGGCCCGAGCACAGATACGCAGTATTTT. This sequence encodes CASSHPGPSTDTQYF.

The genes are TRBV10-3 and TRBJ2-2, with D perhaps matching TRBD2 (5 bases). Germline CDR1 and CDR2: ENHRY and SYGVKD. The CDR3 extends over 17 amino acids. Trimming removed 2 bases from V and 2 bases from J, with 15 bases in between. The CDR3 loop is CAISEPRGRYNTGELFF. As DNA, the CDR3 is TGTGCCATCAGTGAGCCCCGCGGGCGCTATAACACCGGGGAGCTGTTTTTT.

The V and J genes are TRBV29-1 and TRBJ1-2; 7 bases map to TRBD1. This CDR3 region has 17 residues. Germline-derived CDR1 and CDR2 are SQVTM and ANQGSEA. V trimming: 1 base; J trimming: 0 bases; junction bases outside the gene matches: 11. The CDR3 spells CSVEVPADRAANYGYTF. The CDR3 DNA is TGCAGCGTTGAAGTTCCGGCCGACAGGGCTGCTAACTATGGCTACACCTTC.

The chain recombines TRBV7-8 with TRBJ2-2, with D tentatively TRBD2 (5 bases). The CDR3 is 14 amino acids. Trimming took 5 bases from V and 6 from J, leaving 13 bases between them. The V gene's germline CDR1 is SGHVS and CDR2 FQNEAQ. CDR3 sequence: CASSKVPEAGELFF. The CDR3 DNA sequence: TGTGCCAGCAGCAAGGTGCCGGAGGCCGGGGAGCTGTTTTTT.

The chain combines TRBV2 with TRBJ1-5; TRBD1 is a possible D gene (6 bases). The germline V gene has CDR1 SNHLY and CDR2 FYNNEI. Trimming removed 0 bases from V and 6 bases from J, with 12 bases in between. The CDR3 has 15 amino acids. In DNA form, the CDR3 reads TGTGCCAGCAGTGAAGCAACGGGGGGCGGTCAGCCCCAGCATTTT. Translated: CASSEATGGGQPQHF.

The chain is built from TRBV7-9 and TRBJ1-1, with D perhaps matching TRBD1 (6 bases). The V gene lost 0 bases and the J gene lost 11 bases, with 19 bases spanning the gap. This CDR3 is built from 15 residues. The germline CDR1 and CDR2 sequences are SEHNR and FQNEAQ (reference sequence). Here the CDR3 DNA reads TGTGCCAGCAGCTTAGCGTCTGGGGGCGAGAAGGAGGCTTTCTTT. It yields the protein CASSLASGGEKEAFF. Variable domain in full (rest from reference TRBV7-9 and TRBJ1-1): DTGVSQNPRHKITKRGQNVTFRCDPISEHNRLYWYRQTLGQGPEFLTYFQNEAQLEKSRLLSDRFSAERPKGSFSTLEIQRTEQGDSAMYLCASSLASGGEKEAFFGQGTRLTVV.

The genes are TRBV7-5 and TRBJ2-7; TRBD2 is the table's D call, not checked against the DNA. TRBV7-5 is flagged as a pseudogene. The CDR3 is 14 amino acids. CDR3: CARSPGTKAYEQYF. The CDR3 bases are TGTGCCAGAAGCCCCGGGACTAAGGCCTACGAGCAGTACTTC.